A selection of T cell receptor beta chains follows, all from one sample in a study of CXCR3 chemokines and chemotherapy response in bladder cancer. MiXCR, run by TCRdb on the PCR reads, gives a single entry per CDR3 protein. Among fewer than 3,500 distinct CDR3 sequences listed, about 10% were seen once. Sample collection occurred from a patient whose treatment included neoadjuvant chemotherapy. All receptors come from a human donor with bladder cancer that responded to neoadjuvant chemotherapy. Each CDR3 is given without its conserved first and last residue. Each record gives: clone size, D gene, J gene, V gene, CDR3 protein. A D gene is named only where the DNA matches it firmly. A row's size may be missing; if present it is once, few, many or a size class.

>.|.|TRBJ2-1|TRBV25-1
ASSESGALRGNEQF
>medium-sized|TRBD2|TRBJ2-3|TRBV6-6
ASSAGADTQY
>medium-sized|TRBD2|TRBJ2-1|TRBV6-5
ASSYGRLAGNEQF
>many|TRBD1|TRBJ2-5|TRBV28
ASSPDRGVSQETQY
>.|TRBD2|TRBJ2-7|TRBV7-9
ASSSPGLAGGPQY
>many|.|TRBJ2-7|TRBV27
ASSLLGTVDSYEQY
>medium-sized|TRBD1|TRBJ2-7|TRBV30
ACTPGTDYEQY
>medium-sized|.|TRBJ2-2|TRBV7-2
ASSLFSLGELF
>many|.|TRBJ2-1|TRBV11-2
ASSLDTGLERGQF
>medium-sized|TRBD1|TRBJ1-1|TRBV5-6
ASSLDRAGTEAF
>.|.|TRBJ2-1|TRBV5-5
ASSLSPQPGNEQF
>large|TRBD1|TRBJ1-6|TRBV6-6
ASDGSGGYNSPLH
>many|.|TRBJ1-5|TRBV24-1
ATSEEGASNQPQH
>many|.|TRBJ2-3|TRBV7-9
ASSQQGSSTDTQY
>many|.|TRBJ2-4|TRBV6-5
ASSYSIVDAPNIQY
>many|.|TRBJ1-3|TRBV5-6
ASSTKGVTSGNTIY
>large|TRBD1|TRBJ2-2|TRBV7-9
ASSSDRDALDTGELF
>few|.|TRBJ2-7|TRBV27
ASSLLGGAREQY
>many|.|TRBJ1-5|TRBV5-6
ASSLRQGSQPQH
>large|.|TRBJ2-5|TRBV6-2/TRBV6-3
ASSFWTETQY
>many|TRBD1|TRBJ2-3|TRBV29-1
SVEPGGADTQY
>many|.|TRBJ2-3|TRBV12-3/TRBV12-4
ASSSTRGQY
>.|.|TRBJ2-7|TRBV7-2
GSSLEGNEQY
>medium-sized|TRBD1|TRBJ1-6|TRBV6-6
ASSPVDRGRFNSPLH
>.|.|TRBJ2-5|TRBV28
ASSSVQETQY
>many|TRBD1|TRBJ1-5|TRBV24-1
ATSDPNRGLNQPQH
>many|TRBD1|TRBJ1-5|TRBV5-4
ASTLIRTGVNSNQPQH
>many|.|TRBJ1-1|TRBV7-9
ASSLAMTGRTEAF
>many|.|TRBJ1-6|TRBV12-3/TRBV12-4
ASSSIELLGNSPLH
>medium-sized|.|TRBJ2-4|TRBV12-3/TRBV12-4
ASTRGLAKNIQY
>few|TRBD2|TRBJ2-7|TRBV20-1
SARARTSGVNYEQY
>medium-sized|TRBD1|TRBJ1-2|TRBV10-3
AISEYRGYGYT
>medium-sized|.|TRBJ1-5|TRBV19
ASKWDTHSNQPQH
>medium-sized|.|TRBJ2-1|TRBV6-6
ASSYPPSGAMSYNEQF
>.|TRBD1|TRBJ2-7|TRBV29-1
SVEAPGQGFYEQY
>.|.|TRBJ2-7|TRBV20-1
SARATTYEQY
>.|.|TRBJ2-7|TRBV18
ASSPLGGGTYEQY
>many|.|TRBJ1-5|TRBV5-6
ASSLRSNQPQH
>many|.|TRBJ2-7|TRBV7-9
ASSLGGGGSTRMYEQY
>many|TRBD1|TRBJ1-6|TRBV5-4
ASSLPGGAGNSPLH
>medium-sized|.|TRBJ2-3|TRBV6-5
ASRGSTDTQY
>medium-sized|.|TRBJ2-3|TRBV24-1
ATSDLQGFGDTQY
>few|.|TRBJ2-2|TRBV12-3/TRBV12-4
ASSFRTETTGELF
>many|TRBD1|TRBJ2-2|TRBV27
ATTDRGLLLNTGELF
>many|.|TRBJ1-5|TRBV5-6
ASSGARGNNQPQH
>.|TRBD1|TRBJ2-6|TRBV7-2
ASSPRQGAIPEANVMT